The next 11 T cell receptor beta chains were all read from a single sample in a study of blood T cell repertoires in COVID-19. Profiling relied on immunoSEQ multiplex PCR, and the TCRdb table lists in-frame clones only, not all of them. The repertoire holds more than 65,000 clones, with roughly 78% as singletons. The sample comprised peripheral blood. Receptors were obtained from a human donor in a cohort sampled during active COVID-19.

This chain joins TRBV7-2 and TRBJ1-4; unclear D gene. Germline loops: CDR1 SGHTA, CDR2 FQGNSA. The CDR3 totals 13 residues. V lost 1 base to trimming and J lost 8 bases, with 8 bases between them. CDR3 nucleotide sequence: TGTGCCAGCAGCTTAGGGGCAGTGGAAAAACTGTTTTTT. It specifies CASSLGAVEKLFF.

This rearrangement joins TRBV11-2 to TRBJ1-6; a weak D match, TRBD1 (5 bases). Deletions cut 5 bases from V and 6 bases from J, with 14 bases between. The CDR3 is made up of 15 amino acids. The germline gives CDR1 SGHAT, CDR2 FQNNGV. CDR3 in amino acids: CASSIRTSINSPLHF. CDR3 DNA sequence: TGTGCCAGCAGCATACGGACAAGCATTAATTCACCCCTCCACTTT.

CDR3 amino acids: CASSAGVETQYF. In nucleotides, the CDR3 is TGTGCCAGCAGTGCCGGGGTTGAGACCCAGTACTTC. The chain uses TRBV2 and TRBJ2-5; D might be TRBD2 (5 bases). This CDR3 contains 12 residues. Looked up from germline, CDR1 is SNHLY and CDR2 is FYNNEI. V lost 4 bases and J lost 5, with 8 bases in between. The variable domain in full, completed from reference TRBV2 and TRBJ2-5, reads EPEVTQTPSHQVTQMGQEVILRCVPISNHLYFYWYRQILGQKVEFLVSFYNNEISEKSEIFDDQFSVERPDGSNFTLKIRSTKLEDSAMYFCASSAGVETQYFGPGTRLLVL.

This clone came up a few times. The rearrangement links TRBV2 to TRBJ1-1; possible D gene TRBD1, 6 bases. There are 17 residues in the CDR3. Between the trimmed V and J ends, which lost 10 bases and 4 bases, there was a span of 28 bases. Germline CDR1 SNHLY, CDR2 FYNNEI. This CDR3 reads CATTGPGQGPGGTEAFF. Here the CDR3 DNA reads TGTGCCACCACGGGTCCCGGGCAGGGGCCAGGAGGCACTGAAGCTTTCTTT.

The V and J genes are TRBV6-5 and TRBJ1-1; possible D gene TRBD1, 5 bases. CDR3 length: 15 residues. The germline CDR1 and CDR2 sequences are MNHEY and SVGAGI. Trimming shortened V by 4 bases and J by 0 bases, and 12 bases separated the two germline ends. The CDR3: CASSSGGPLNTEAFF. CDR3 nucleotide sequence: TGTGCCAGCAGTTCGGGGGGACCCCTGAACACTGAAGCTTTCTTT.

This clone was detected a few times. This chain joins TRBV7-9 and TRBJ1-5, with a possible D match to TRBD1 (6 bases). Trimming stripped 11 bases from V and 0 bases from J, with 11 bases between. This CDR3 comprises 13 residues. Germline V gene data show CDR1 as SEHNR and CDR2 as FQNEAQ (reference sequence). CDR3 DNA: TGTGCCGGACAGACCTATAGCAATCAGCCCCAGCATTTT. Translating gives CAGQTYSNQPQHF.

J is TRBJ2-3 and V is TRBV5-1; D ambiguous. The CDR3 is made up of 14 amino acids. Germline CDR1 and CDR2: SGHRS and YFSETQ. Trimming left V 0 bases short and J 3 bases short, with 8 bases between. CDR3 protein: CASSLAGLTDTQYF. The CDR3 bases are TGCGCCAGCAGCTTGGCCGGTTTAACAGATACGCAGTATTTT.

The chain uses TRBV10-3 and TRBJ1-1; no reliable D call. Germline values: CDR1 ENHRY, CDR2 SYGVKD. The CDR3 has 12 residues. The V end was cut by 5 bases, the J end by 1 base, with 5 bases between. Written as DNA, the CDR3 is TGTGCCATCAGTCAGGCGAACACTGAAGCTTTCTTT. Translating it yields CAISQANTEAFF.

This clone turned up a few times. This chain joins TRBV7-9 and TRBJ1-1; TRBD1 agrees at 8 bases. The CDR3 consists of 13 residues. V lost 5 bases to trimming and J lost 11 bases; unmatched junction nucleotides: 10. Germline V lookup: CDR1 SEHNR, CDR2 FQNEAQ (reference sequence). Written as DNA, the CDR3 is TGTGCCAGCAGCCCCGACCACGGACAGGGTGCTTTCTTT. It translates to CASSPDHGQGAFF.

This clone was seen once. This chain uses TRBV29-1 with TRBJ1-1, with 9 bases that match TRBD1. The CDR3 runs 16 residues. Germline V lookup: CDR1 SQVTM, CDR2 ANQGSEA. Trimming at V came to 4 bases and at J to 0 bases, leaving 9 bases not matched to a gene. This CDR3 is CSVVLQGASVNTEAFF. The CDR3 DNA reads TGCAGCGTTGTGCTACAGGGGGCCTCCGTGAACACTGAAGCTTTCTTT.

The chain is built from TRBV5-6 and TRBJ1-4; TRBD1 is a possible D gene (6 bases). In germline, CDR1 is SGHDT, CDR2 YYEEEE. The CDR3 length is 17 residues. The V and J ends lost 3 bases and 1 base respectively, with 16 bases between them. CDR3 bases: TGTGCCAGCAGCTACCGCACAGGGAGTGGAACTAATGAAAAACTGTTTTTT. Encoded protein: CASSYRTGSGTNEKLFF.